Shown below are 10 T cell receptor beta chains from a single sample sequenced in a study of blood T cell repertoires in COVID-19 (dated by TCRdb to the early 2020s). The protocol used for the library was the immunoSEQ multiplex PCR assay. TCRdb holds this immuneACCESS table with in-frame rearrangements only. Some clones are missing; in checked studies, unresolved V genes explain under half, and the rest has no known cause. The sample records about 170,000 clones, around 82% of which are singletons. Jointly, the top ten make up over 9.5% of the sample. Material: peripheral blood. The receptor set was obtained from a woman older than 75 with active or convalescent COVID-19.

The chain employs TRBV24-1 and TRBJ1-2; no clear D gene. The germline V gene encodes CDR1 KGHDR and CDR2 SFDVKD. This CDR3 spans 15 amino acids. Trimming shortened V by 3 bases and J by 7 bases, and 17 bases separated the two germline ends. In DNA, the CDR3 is TGTGCCACCAGTGATGCTTCCGGGGTCATCTCTGGCTACACCTTC. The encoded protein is CATSDASGVISGYTF.

Here the CDR3 DNA reads TGTGCCAGCAGTGATTTGGGACAGAAATATGGCTACACCTTC. This encodes CASSDLGQKYGYTF. The chain employs TRBV2 and TRBJ1-2; 7 nucleotides align to TRBD1. The CDR3 is made up of 14 amino acids. Per germline, CDR1 SNHLY and CDR2 FYNNEI. V shed 3 bases and J 5 bases; nucleotides not matched to a gene: 6.

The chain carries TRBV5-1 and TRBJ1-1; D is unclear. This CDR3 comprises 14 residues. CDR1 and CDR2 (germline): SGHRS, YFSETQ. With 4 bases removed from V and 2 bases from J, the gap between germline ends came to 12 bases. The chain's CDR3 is CASSIKDLNTEAFF. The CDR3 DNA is TGCGCCAGCAGCATTAAAGACTTAAACACTGAAGCTTTCTTT.

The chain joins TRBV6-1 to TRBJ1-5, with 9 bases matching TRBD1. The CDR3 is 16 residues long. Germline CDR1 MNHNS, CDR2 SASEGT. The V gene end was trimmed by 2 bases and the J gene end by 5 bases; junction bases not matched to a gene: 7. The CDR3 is CASSESSGTGYQPQHF. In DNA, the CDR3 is TGTGCCAGCAGTGAATCCTCCGGGACAGGGTATCAGCCCCAGCATTTT.

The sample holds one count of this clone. CDR3 nucleotides: TGTGCCAGCAGCCAAGAGTGGGTGGCCCTTCGCAGCGGTGGCTACACCTTC. As protein: CASSQEWVALRSGGYTF. The gene calls are TRBV3-1 (or the pseudogene TRBV3-2) and TRBJ1-2; D is ambiguous. This CDR3 is built from 17 residues. V was shortened by 0 bases and J by 7 bases, with 21 bases between the two germline ends. CDR1 is LGHDT and CDR2 is YNNKEL in the germline V gene (reference sequence).

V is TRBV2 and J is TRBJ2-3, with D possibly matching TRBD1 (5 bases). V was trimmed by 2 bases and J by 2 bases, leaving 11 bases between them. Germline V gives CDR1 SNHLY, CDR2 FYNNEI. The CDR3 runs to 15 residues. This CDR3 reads CASSELGQYTDTQYF. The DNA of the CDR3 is TGTGCCAGCAGTGAATTGGGGCAGTACACAGATACGCAGTATTTT.

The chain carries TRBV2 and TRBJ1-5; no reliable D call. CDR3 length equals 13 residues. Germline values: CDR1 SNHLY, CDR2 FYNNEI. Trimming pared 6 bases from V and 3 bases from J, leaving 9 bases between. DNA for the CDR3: TGTGCCAGCAGGGAGGGCACCAATCAGCCCCAGCATTTT. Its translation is CASREGTNQPQHF.

The DNA for the CDR3 is TGTGCCAGCAGCTTAGGGACAGAAAATTCACCCCTCCACTTT. Translated: CASSLGTENSPLHF. The genes are TRBV5-4 and TRBJ1-6; the match to TRBD1 covers 7 bases. The CDR3 sequence is 14 residues long. Germline-derived CDR1 and CDR2 are SGHNT and YYREEE (reference sequence). The V and J ends lost 2 bases and 7 bases, in that order; junction bases with no gene match: 3. The full variable domain, rest sourced from reference TRBV5-4 and TRBJ1-6, is ETGVTQSPTHLIKTRGQQVTLRCSSQSGHNTVSWYQQALGQGPQFIFQYYREEENGRGNFPPRFSGLQFPNYSSELNVNALELDDSALYLCASSLGTENSPLHFGNGTRLTVT.

The CDR3 here is CSASSGLARPGELFF. The CDR3 nucleotides read TGCAGTGCTAGTTCTGGACTAGCTAGGCCCGGGGAGCTGTTTTTT. This chain connects TRBV20-1 to TRBJ2-2; the match to TRBD2 covers 8 bases. Germline V gene sequence: CDR1 DFQATT, CDR2 SNEGSKA (reference sequence). The CDR3 is 15 residues long. The trim removed 3 bases at V and 6 bases at J, leaving 9 bases unmatched.

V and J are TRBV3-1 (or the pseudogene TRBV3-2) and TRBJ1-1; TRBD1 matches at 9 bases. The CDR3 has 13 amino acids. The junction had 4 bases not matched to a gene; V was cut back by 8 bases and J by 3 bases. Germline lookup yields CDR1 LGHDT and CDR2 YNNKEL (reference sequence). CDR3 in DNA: TGTGCCAGCGCCGGGACAGGGTACACTGAAGCTTTCTTT. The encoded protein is CASAGTGYTEAFF.